The 25 T cell receptor beta chains listed next were all sequenced from one sample in a study of CD8+CD57+ T cells in acquired aplastic anemia. For CDR3 and TCR beta VDJ profiling, genomic DNA was the template used. TCRdb called the reads again in MiXCR, with one record for every CDR3 protein. This sample carries 150,000 to 200,000 distinct CDR3 sequences, 40% to 60% of them seen once, and the ten largest clones take around a third. By flow cytometry, patients selected for sequencing had shown an expansion of CD8+CD57+ cells. Sequencing used sorted CD4+, CD8+, or CD8+CD57+ T cells (not recorded which) from PBMCs. The receptor source for this set is a human donor with aplastic anemia.

This clonotype came up many times. The V gene is TRBV19, the J gene TRBJ1-2, with TRBD1 as a possible D gene (6 bases). Germline values: CDR1 LNHDA, CDR2 SQIVND (reference sequence). V lost 10 bases to trimming and J lost 3 bases, with 9 bases between them. The CDR3 totals 11 residues. CDR3 nucleotides: TGTGCCACCAGACAGGACTATGGCTACACCTTC. It codes for CATRQDYGYTF. The variable domain in full, completed from reference TRBV19 and TRBJ1-2, reads DGGITQSPKYLFRKEGQNVTLSCEQNLNHDAMYWYRQDPGQGLRLIYYSQIVNDFQKGDIAEGYSVSREKKESFPLTVTSAQKNPTAFYLCATRQDYGYTFGSGTRLTVV.

This chain joins TRBV20-1 and TRBJ2-7, with D perhaps TRBD1 (5 bases). V was trimmed by 1 base and J by 4 bases, leaving 11 bases between them. Per germline, CDR1 DFQATT and CDR2 SNEGSKA (reference sequence). The CDR3 has 13 residues. In DNA form, the CDR3 reads TGCAGTGCTAGAGGACAGACCCTATACGAGCAGTACTTC. Its translation: CSARGQTLYEQYF.

This clonotype appeared once. Sequence at one end of the junction differs from germline and may be a read error. V usage is TRBV7-3 and J usage is TRBJ1-6, with 7 nucleotides matching TRBD1. The CDR3 is 16 residues long. The germline V gene encodes CDR1 SGHTA and CDR2 FQGTGA. The CDR3 coding sequence is TGTGCCAGCAGTTTAAATGGGCCCCTACAGGGGTCACCCCTCCACTTT. Translated: CASSLNGPLQGSPLHF.

This clonotype appeared many times. The rearrangement uses TRBV5-6 and TRBJ2-7; tentative D call: TRBD2 (5 bases). The V end was cut by 1 base, the J end by 2 bases, with 10 bases between. Germline CDR1 reads SGHDT; CDR2 reads YYEEEE. The CDR3 consists of 14 residues. CDR3 DNA sequence: TGTGCCAGCAGCTTGCGGGAATGGCCCTACGAGCAGTACTTC. Residues: CASSLREWPYEQYF.

In this sample, this clonotype turned up many times. This chain uses TRBV9 with TRBJ1-2; TRBD1 is a possible D gene (5 bases). CDR1 SGDLS and CDR2 YYNGEE come from the germline V gene. Trimming stripped 0 bases from V and 4 bases from J, with 10 bases between. The CDR3 sequence is 14 residues long. CDR3 coding DNA: TGTGCCAGCAGCGTAGAGGCGGGACTCTATGGCTACACCTTC. Translated, it gives CASSVEAGLYGYTF.

V usage is TRBV9 and J usage is TRBJ2-7; the match to TRBD1 covers 9 bases. The CDR3 length is 15 residues. The V gene's germline CDR1 is SGDLS and CDR2 YYNGEE. With V trimmed by 1 base and J by 6 bases, 8 bases remained unmatched. CDR3 bases: TGTGCCAGCAGCGTATGGGACAGGGAAGGCATCGAGCAGTACTTC. It codes for CASSVWDREGIEQYF.

This clonotype turned up a few times. V usage is TRBV20-1 and J usage is TRBJ1-2; 10 bases agree with TRBD1. The CDR3 is 13 residues long. V shed 6 bases, J shed 6 bases, and the junction held 7 bases outside the gene matches. The germline V gene has CDR1 DFQATT and CDR2 SNEGSKA (reference sequence). CDR3 DNA sequence: TGCAGTGCAGTCGACAGGGGGCGGGATGGCTACACCTTC. Protein sequence: CSAVDRGRDGYTF.

This clonotype has a handful of counts. The rearrangement links TRBV10-3 to TRBJ2-1; D may match TRBD1 or TRBD2 (6 bases each). Germline CDR1 is ENHRY and CDR2 is SYGVKD. The CDR3 runs to 15 residues. Trimming cost V 5 bases and J 2 bases, with 13 bases left between them. CDR3 DNA sequence: TGTGCCATCAGTTTCGGGGGCGCGACCTACAATGAGCAGTTCTTC. The encoded protein is CAISFGGATYNEQFF.

Comment on this clonotype: Being one base from a much bigger clone, this may be a read error. The chain has TRBV6-2 or TRBV6-3 and TRBJ2-7, with no clear D. Trimming removed 0 bases from V and 6 bases from J, with 15 bases in between. The CDR3 is 15 amino acids. Germline V gene data show CDR1 as MNHEY and CDR2 as SVGEGT. CDR3 sequence reads: CASSYSSTYGCEQYF. CDR3 nucleotides: TGTGCCAGCAGTTACTCGTCAACCTATGGATGCGAGCAGTACTTC.

This clonotype has a single count. The gene calls are TRBV7-2 and TRBJ1-2; the D is unclear. The CDR3 runs to 14 residues. CDR1 and CDR2 (germline): SGHTA, FQGNSA. The germline V and J ends were trimmed by 3 bases and 5 bases, with 13 bases remaining between them. The CDR3 sequence: CASSFGPSGYGYTF. The DNA for the CDR3 is TGTGCCAGCAGCTTCGGACCTTCGGGTTATGGCTACACCTTC.

The CDR3 DNA reads TGTGCCAGCAGTGATGGGGCGGGGGAACCCACAGATACGCAGTATTTT. Amino acid sequence: CASSDGAGEPTDTQYF. The rearrangement uses TRBV25-1 and TRBJ2-3; 7 bases are shared with TRBD2. The germline V gene encodes CDR1 MGHDK and CDR2 SYGVNS. The CDR3 contains 16 residues. J gave up 2 bases and V 3 bases, and 8 bases lay outside the gene matches. The whole variable domain, remainder taken from reference TRBV25-1 and TRBJ2-3, is EADIYQTPRYLVIGTGKKITLECSQTMGHDKMYWYQQDPGMELHLIHYSYGVNSTEKGDLSSESTVSRIRTEHFPLTLESARPSHTSQYLCASSDGAGEPTDTQYFGPGTRLTVL.

The CDR3 DNA follows: TGTGCCACCAGCAGAGATAGGTACGAGCAGTACTTC. Its translation: CATSRDRYEQYF. The genes are TRBV15 and TRBJ2-7; D ambiguous. Germline CDR1 LNHNV, CDR2 YYDKDF (reference sequence). With 0 bases removed from V and 4 bases from J, the gap between germline ends came to 4 bases. CDR3 length: 12 residues.

V usage is TRBV3-1 and J usage is TRBJ2-7; tentatively, D is TRBD1 (5 bases). Trimming removed 0 bases from V and 1 base from J, with 13 bases in between. This CDR3 is 16 amino acids long. Looked up from germline, CDR1 is LGHDT and CDR2 is YNNKEL (reference sequence). The CDR3 spells CASSQDWAGPSYEQYF. Here the CDR3 DNA reads TGTGCCAGCAGCCAAGACTGGGCAGGGCCATCCTACGAGCAGTACTTC.

This clonotype showed up many times. The chain carries TRBV3-1 and TRBJ1-6; tentative D call: TRBD1 (5 bases). Germline CDR1 is LGHDT and CDR2 is YNNKEL (reference sequence). The V and J ends lost 3 bases and 2 bases respectively, with 8 bases between them. CDR3 length: 15 amino acids. The CDR3 DNA is TGTGCCAGCAGCCACGCAGGGACCTATAATTCACCCCTCCACTTT. This translates into CASSHAGTYNSPLHF.

This clonotype was counted between two and nine times. V is TRBV2 and J is TRBJ2-1; D not certain. The CDR3 contains 11 residues. V lost 6 bases, J lost 10 bases, and 10 bases lay in between. CDR1 is SNHLY, CDR2 FYNNEI, per germline. The DNA for the CDR3 is TGTGCCAGCAGGGGCCCAAAGGAGCAGTTCTTC. This gives the protein CASRGPKEQFF.

This rearrangement joins TRBV9 to TRBJ1-6; possibly TRBD1 for D (6 bases). The CDR3 is 15 residues long. Per the germline V gene, CDR1 is SGDLS and CDR2 is YYNGEE. Between the trimmed V and J ends, which lost 0 bases and 12 bases, there was a span of 16 bases. CDR3: CASSVEGGLKLPLHF. The DNA of the CDR3 is TGTGCCAGCAGCGTAGAGGGGGGGCTAAAGTTACCCCTCCACTTT.

The sample holds many counts of this clonotype. The chain employs TRBV6-5 and TRBJ1-2; D not certain. From germline, CDR1 is MNHEY and CDR2 SVGAGI. V lost 0 bases and J 6 bases, leaving 14 bases between the germline ends. This CDR3 has 15 amino acids. The CDR3 region is CASSYSAAHGDGYTF. The CDR3 region has the DNA TGTGCCAGCAGTTACTCCGCGGCCCATGGAGATGGCTACACCTTC.

The rearrangement joins TRBV10-2 to TRBJ1-4; D is unresolved. The ends were cut back, 4 bases at V and 8 bases at J, with 8 bases in the middle. Looked up from germline, CDR1 is WSHSY and CDR2 is SAAADI. The CDR3 runs 12 residues. This CDR3 is CASSVGGEKLFF. The CDR3, as DNA: TGCGCCAGCAGTGTAGGAGGAGAAAAACTGTTTTTT.

This chain links TRBV30 with TRBJ1-5; 7 bases align to TRBD1. The CDR3 is 17 residues long. Germline V gives CDR1 GTSNPN, CDR2 SVGIG (reference sequence). The junction had 14 bases not matched to a gene; V was cut back by 3 bases and J by 3 bases. In DNA form, the CDR3 reads TGTGCCTGGAGCAACCCCAATCGGGACAGCTACAATCAGCCCCAGCATTTT. The encoded protein is CAWSNPNRDSYNQPQHF.

The gene calls are TRBV24-1 and TRBJ2-3; 10 positions match TRBD1. CDR3 length equals 15 residues. V was pared by 6 bases and J by 6 bases, with 8 bases of the junction left unmatched. Germline-derived CDR1 and CDR2 are KGHDR and SFDVKD. The CDR3 loop is CATSQTTGGADTQYF. The CDR3, as DNA: TGTGCCACCAGTCAAACGACAGGGGGCGCGGATACGCAGTATTTT.

This clonotype was recorded many times. The chain joins TRBV7-2 to TRBJ2-7, with D possibly matching TRBD2 (6 bases). This CDR3 has 15 amino acids. The germline V gene encodes CDR1 SGHTA and CDR2 FQGNSA. Trimming stripped 2 bases from V and 0 bases from J, with 11 bases between. The CDR3 reads CASSLSGENSYEQYF. The CDR3, as DNA: TGTGCCAGCAGCTTATCGGGGGAAAACTCCTACGAGCAGTACTTC. The whole variable domain, filled in from reference TRBV7-2 and TRBJ2-7, reads GAGVSQSPSNKVTEKGKDVELRCDPISGHTALYWYRQSLGQGLEFLIYFQGNSAPDKSGLPSDRFSAERTGGSVSTLTIQRTQQEDSAVYLCASSLSGENSYEQYFGPGTRLTVT.

The CDR3: CASSHGQVAKNIQYF. The CDR3 bases are TGTGCCAGCAGCCATGGACAGGTAGCCAAAAACATTCAGTACTTC. The rearrangement uses TRBV11-1 and TRBJ2-4; 7 nucleotides align to TRBD1. Germline trimming cut 5 bases from V and 0 bases from J; bases unmatched to any gene: 4. From germline, CDR1 is SGHAT and CDR2 FQDESV (reference sequence). The CDR3 extends over 15 amino acids.

A single count supports this clonotype. This rearrangement joins TRBV28 to TRBJ2-7; TRBD1 aligns across 10 bases. Trimming at V came to 6 bases and at J to 3 bases, leaving 11 bases not matched to a gene. The germline CDR1 and CDR2 sequences are MDHEN and SYDVKM. The CDR3 covers 16 residues. CDR3: CASRSAWDRGNYEQYF. Here the CDR3 DNA reads TGTGCCAGCAGATCAGCTTGGGACAGGGGCAACTACGAGCAGTACTTC.

This chain joins TRBV25-1 and TRBJ1-1; the D is unclear. Germline V CDR1 and CDR2: MGHDK, SYGVNS. The CDR3 loop spans 13 amino acids. V gave up 7 bases and J gave up 1 base, with 10 bases separating them. The CDR3 loop is CASTWTGNTEAFF. CDR3 in DNA: TGTGCCAGCACCTGGACGGGGAACACTGAAGCTTTCTTT.

This chain connects TRBV10-3 to TRBJ2-7; D gene ambiguous. The CDR3 has 15 amino acids. Trimming cost V 4 bases and J 1 base, with 14 bases left between them. Germline V gene lookup returns CDR1 ENHRY and CDR2 SYGVKD. CDR3 region: CAISVMIGESYEQYF. For the CDR3, the DNA is TGTGCCATCAGTGTTATGATAGGTGAATCCTACGAGCAGTACTTC.